The text below deals with one TCR beta chain. What it binds is unknown. Among the donors, all were healthy bone marrow donors. Unrecorded immune exposure was likely among donors, who were nominally healthy when sampled. This entry belongs to a study of cytomegalovirus exposure and HLA in healthy donors. The CDR3 covers 16 residues. Trimming removed 5 bases from V and 4 bases from J; junction bases left unmatched: 12. CDR1 and CDR2 from the germline V gene are GTSNPN and SVGIG (reference sequence). Study-wide results and limits: For cytomegalovirus status, the classifier reportedly gave diagnoses with high specificity and sensitivity. Most of the TCR beta V segments (in an earlier analysis) were productive either about 87% or about 30% of the time.

The PCR used 60 Vbeta and 13 Jbeta primers. Libraries were prepared by immunoSEQ multiplex PCR; TCRdb keeps only in-frame clonotypes and omits some of them. The sample has over 150,000 clones, around 73% seen once. V and J are TRBV30 and TRBJ2-5; TRBD1 matches 11 bases. Specimen: PBMCs. The receptor's source is a woman aged 25 to 39 in good health and CMV-seronegative. The CDR3 region has the DNA TGTGCCTGGGGGCCGGGACAGGGGGTCGGTCGAGAGACCCAGTACTTC. Amino acid sequence: CAWGPGQGVGRETQYF.